The rows below give T cell receptor beta chains drawn from one sample of a study of T-cell reconstitution after alpha-beta-depleted transplantation in children. MiXCR, run by TCRdb on the PCR reads, gives a single entry per CDR3 protein. The data show about 580,000 distinct CDR3 sequences, with roughly 23% seen just once and roughly 14% held by the top ten. Sequenced material: PBMCs, mostly from graft donor cells, taken 360 days after TCRalphabeta/CD19-depleted stem cell transplant. The receptors come from a boy under two years old who had a stem cell transplant for acute myeloid leukemia, so the T cells may come from the graft donor. Both conserved end residues are part of each CDR3. D genes are given only for firm matches. Some rows mark clone size as missing; the rest say once, few, many or name a class of expanded clone.

size,J,V,D,CDR3,DNA
few,TRBJ1-1,TRBV20-1,-,CSGRGNTEAFF,TGCAGCGGGAGGGGAAACACTGAAGCTTTCTTT
many,TRBJ2-1,TRBV15,TRBD2,CATSREALGTTSGKRNEQFF,TGTGCCACCAGCAGAGAGGCGTTGGGAACGACTAGCGGGAAGCGGAATGAGCAGTTCTTC
-,TRBJ2-7,TRBV15,-,CATSRDLGQGFFYEQYF,TGTGCCACCAGCAGAGATCTAGGTCAGGGGTTTTTCTACGAGCAGTACTTC
few,TRBJ2-1,TRBV28,-,CASRLGARDNEQFF,TGTGCCAGCAGACTCGGGGCCCGAGACAATGAGCAGTTCTTC
many,TRBJ2-3,TRBV28,TRBD2,CASSLEASGETQYF,TGTGCCAGCAGTTTGGAGGCTAGCGGGGAAACGCAGTATTTT
-,TRBJ2-3,TRBV6-5,-,CASSYSSGDVWKHTQYF,TGTGCCAGCAGTTACTCGTCAGGAGACGTTTGGAAACATACGCAGTATTTT
few,TRBJ2-1,TRBV4-1,TRBD2,CASSPVGTSEHEQFF,TGCGCCAGCAGCCCAGTAGGGACTAGCGAACATGAGCAGTTCTTC
few,TRBJ2-4,TRBV10-3,-,CAISEFGRPKENIQYF,TGTGCCATCAGTGAATTTGGGCGGCCCAAGGAAAACATTCAGTACTTC
-,TRBJ1-1,TRBV5-8,-,CASSLVLHLQGNTEAFF,TGTGCCAGCAGCTTGGTCCTACATTTACAGGGAAACACTGAAGCTTTCTTT
-,TRBJ2-5,TRBV7-2,-,CASSLRPAPSTQYF,TGTGCCAGCAGCTTAAGGCCAGCACCATCGACCCAGTACTTC
-,TRBJ2-5,TRBV5-1,-,CASSLVLGTQETQYF,TGCGCCAGCAGCTTGGTGTTGGGCACGCAGGAGACCCAGTACTTC
-,TRBJ2-7,TRBV30,-,CAWTRGAGEQYF,TGTGCCTGGACCAGGGGGGCCGGAGAGCAGTACTTC
few,TRBJ2-3,TRBV7-9,TRBD2,CASRPLAGGTDTQYF,TGTGCCAGCAGACCTTTAGCGGGGGGTACAGATACGCAGTATTTT
many,TRBJ2-2,TRBV12-3/TRBV12-4,-,CASSYGTGELFF,TGTGCCAGCAGTTATGGGACCGGGGAGCTGTTTTTT
few,TRBJ1-5,TRBV12-3/TRBV12-4,-,CASSRIRQPQHF,TGTGCCAGCAGCCGAATACGTCAGCCCCAGCATTTT